The 9 T cell receptor beta chains below were found in one sample sequenced in a study of PD-1 blockade in classical Hodgkin lymphoma. Clones were read by immunoSEQ multiplex PCR, and TCRdb kept only the in-frame ones, dropping some. The top ten hold under 6% of the sample, which has about 15,000 clones, about 86% seen once. In every patient, relapse followed autologous stem cell transplantation, while exposure to brentuximab vedotin differed. Sequenced material: peripheral blood mononuclear cells (PBMCs), taken at baseline. These receptors came from a human donor with classical Hodgkin lymphoma.

The V call is TRBV7-7, the J call TRBJ2-7; the D gene is possibly TRBD2 (6 bases). Germline V gene lookup returns CDR1 SSHAT and CDR2 FNYEAQ (reference sequence). CDR3 size: 12 residues. V gave up 3 bases and J gave up 7 bases, with 10 bases separating them. The CDR3 region is CASSFDGGEQYF. CDR3 nucleotides: TGTGCCAGCAGCTTCGACGGAGGGGAGCAGTACTTC.

The V and J genes are TRBV7-9 and TRBJ2-1; D assignment may be TRBD1 or TRBD2 (5 bases each). The CDR3 length is 13 residues. Germline V gene sequence: CDR1 SEHNR, CDR2 FQNEAQ (reference sequence). With 3 bases removed from V and 7 bases from J, the gap between germline ends came to 10 bases. The DNA of the CDR3 is TGTGCCAGCAGCTTTTCAGGGAGTAATGAGCAGTTCTTC. Translated: CASSFSGSNEQFF. Full variable domain (outside the CDR3, taken from reference TRBV7-9 and TRBJ2-1): DTGVSQNPRHKITKRGQNVTFRCDPISEHNRLYWYRQTLGQGPEFLTYFQNEAQLEKSRLLSDRFSAERPKGSFSTLEIQRTEQGDSAMYLCASSFSGSNEQFFGPGTRLTVL.

This rearrangement joins TRBV7-6 to TRBJ2-2, with TRBD1 matching over 7 bases. CDR1 SGHVS and CDR2 FNYEAQ come from the germline V gene. The CDR3 sequence is 15 residues long. The ends lost 5 bases at V and 4 bases at J; junction bases unmatched: 7. The CDR3 bases are TGTGCCAGCAGCCTTCGACAGGGTGGCACCGGGGAGCTGTTTTTT. Encoded protein: CASSLRQGGTGELFF.

The chain employs TRBV25-1 and TRBJ1-5; no reliable D call. The CDR3 runs 13 residues. Germline CDR1 MGHDK, CDR2 SYGVNS. V was pared by 8 bases and J by 4 bases, with 12 bases between. In nucleotides, the CDR3 is TGTGCCAGCGGTAGGTGTTCAAATCAGCCCCAGCATTTT. It codes for CASGRCSNQPQHF.

This chain links TRBV19 with TRBJ2-7, with 8 bases lining up with TRBD1. J gave up 6 bases and V 5 bases, and 0 bases lay outside the gene matches. Germline loops: CDR1 LNHDA, CDR2 SQIVND (reference sequence). The CDR3 covers 11 residues. This chain's CDR3 is CASSDRGEQYF. CDR3 nucleotides: TGTGCCAGTAGTGACAGGGGCGAGCAGTACTTC.

J is TRBJ1-2 and V is TRBV28; no clear D gene. This CDR3 is built from 16 residues. Germline loops: CDR1 MDHEN, CDR2 SYDVKM. Between the trimmed V and J ends, which lost 10 bases and 4 bases, there was a span of 25 bases. CDR3 nucleotides: TGTGCCATTACCCGGCTGCTCTCCCTATGGAGCTATGGCTACACCTTC. This gives the protein CAITRLLSLWSYGYTF.

V and J are TRBV5-4 and TRBJ1-6; 9 bases fit TRBD1. The ends lost 4 bases at V and 7 bases at J; junction bases unmatched: 3. This CDR3 has 14 residues. Germline V gene sequence: CDR1 SGHNT, CDR2 YYREEE (reference sequence). In DNA form, the CDR3 reads TGTGCCAGCAGCAAGGACAGGGGAAATTCACCCCTCCACTTT. Translating gives CASSKDRGNSPLHF.

V is TRBV29-1 and J is TRBJ1-2, with 7 bases matching TRBD1. J gave up 4 bases and V 6 bases, and 8 bases lay outside the gene matches. In germline, CDR1 is SQVTM, CDR2 ANQGSEA. The CDR3 is made up of 13 amino acids. DNA of the CDR3: TGCAGCGTCCTGGGGGACAGCTCCTATGGCTACACCTTC. It codes for CSVLGDSSYGYTF.

This clone was seen a single time. V and J are TRBV28 and TRBJ2-7; D remains ambiguous. The CDR3 extends over 11 amino acids. Germline lookup yields CDR1 MDHEN and CDR2 SYDVKM. The V end lost 2 bases, the J end lost 3 bases, and 2 bases lay between the germline ends. The CDR3 DNA reads as TGTGCCAGCAGTTTACGCTACGAGCAGTACTTC. This codes for CASSLRYEQYF.